The 13 T cell receptor beta chains below were found in one sample sequenced in a study of T cell responses to AZD1222 COVID-19 vaccine. Some clones are missing from TCRdb's copy, which holds only in-frame ones; the method was immunoSEQ multiplex PCR. The sample has about 85,000 clones; 85% to 95% are singletons. The sequencing here drew on peripheral blood, taken 28 days after the second AZD1222 dose. Receptors originate from an adult who received the AZD1222 COVID-19 vaccine.

V is TRBV5-1 and J is TRBJ2-7, with a tentative D call TRBD2 (5 bases). The CDR3 covers 13 residues. Germline CDR1 SGHRS, CDR2 YFSETQ. V was shortened by 0 bases and J by 5 bases, with 9 bases between the two germline ends. CDR3 DNA sequence: TGCGCCAGCAGCTTGGCGCTAGCTAACGAGCAGTACTTC. It is translated as CASSLALANEQYF.

This clone showed up just once. The V gene is TRBV9, the J gene TRBJ1-4, with TRBD1 matching 11 bases. Germline assignment: CDR1 SGDLS and CDR2 YYNGEE. With 4 bases clipped from V and 8 bases from J, the junction kept 10 bases outside the gene matches. The CDR3 spans 16 residues. The CDR3 region is CASSISGTGGSEKLFF. Here the CDR3 DNA reads TGTGCCAGCAGCATCTCCGGGACAGGGGGGTCAGAAAAACTGTTTTTT.

V usage is TRBV7-9 and J usage is TRBJ1-1, with a possible D match to TRBD1 (6 bases). The germline V gene encodes CDR1 SEHNR and CDR2 FQNEAQ (reference sequence). V lost 4 bases and J 1 base, leaving 10 bases between the germline ends. The CDR3 spans 14 residues. Written as DNA, the CDR3 is TGTGCCAGCAGCTCCAGGACAGCGAACACTGAAGCTTTCTTT. Encoded protein: CASSSRTANTEAFF.

V is TRBV29-1 and J is TRBJ1-2, with 11 bases lining up with TRBD1. Germline V gives CDR1 SQVTM, CDR2 ANQGSEA. The CDR3 is made up of 13 amino acids. V lost 3 bases to trimming and J lost 7 bases; unmatched junction nucleotides: 4. The CDR3 loop reads CSVERGQGVGYTF. The CDR3 region has the DNA TGCAGCGTTGAGAGGGGACAGGGGGTTGGCTACACCTTC.

CDR3 DNA sequence: TGCGCCAGCAGCTTGGGACAGTTCTACGAGCAGTACTTC. This codes for CASSLGQFYEQYF. The chain links TRBV5-1 to TRBJ2-7; tentative D call: TRBD1 (5 bases). The CDR3 spans 13 residues. V lost 0 bases and J 3 bases, leaving 7 bases between the germline ends. The V gene's germline CDR1 is SGHRS and CDR2 YFSETQ.

The V and J genes are TRBV11-2 and TRBJ2-2, with TRBD2 matching 9 bases. Trimming at V came to 5 bases and at J to 6 bases, leaving 4 bases not matched to a gene. Germline CDR1 reads SGHAT; CDR2 reads FQNNGV. The CDR3 sequence is 14 residues long. The CDR3 sequence is CASSRTSDAGELFF. For the CDR3, the DNA is TGTGCCAGCAGCCGGACTAGCGATGCCGGGGAGCTGTTTTTT.

This chain uses TRBV7-9 with TRBJ2-1; TRBD2 agrees at 8 bases. Trimming at V came to 10 bases and at J to 0 bases, leaving 14 bases not matched to a gene. This CDR3 has 17 amino acids. Germline V lookup: CDR1 SEHNR, CDR2 FQNEAQ (reference sequence). The CDR3 DNA follows: TGTGCCACCCCGGAGGGTAGCGGGGTTAGCTCCTACAATGAGCAGTTCTTC. Encoded protein: CATPEGSGVSSYNEQFF.

CDR3 sequence (DNA): TGTGCCAGCAGCGTAGGAGAGCGGGAGGGCCACTTTCATGAGACCCAGTACTTC. Translated, it gives CASSVGEREGHFHETQYF. The chain employs TRBV9 and TRBJ2-5; TRBD2 matches 10 bases. Germline assignment: CDR1 SGDLS and CDR2 YYNGEE. J lost 5 bases, V lost 0 bases, and 13 bases had no gene match. CDR3 size: 18 residues.

V usage is TRBV25-1 and J usage is TRBJ1-2, with 10 bases fitting TRBD1. Trimming cost V 4 bases and J 4 bases; bases outside gene matches: 12. In germline, CDR1 is MGHDK, CDR2 SYGVNS. The CDR3 totals 17 residues. CDR3 amino acids: CASSGGDRGPMGYGYTF. CDR3 nucleotides: TGTGCCAGCAGTGGGGGGGACAGGGGACCCATGGGCTATGGCTACACCTTC.

The gene calls are TRBV28 and TRBJ1-6; 12 nucleotides align to TRBD1. Germline V gene sequence: CDR1 MDHEN, CDR2 SYDVKM. This CDR3 is built from 16 residues. V dropped 5 bases and J dropped 8; count of bases not matched to a gene: 7. The CDR3 region has the DNA TGTGCCAGCAGTCTTCTCGGGACAGGGGGCGATTCACCCCTCCACTTT. It yields the protein CASSLLGTGGDSPLHF.

CDR3 sequence: CASSIGGPQHF. As DNA, the CDR3 is TGTGCCAGTAGTATCGGCGGGCCCCAGCATTTT. This chain joins TRBV19 and TRBJ1-5; D is unclear. The CDR3 has 11 residues. From germline, CDR1 is LNHDA and CDR2 SQIVND (reference sequence). V lost 3 bases to trimming and J lost 9 bases, with 6 bases between them. Full variable domain (rest looked up from reference TRBV19 and TRBJ1-5): DGGITQSPKYLFRKEGQNVTLSCEQNLNHDAMYWYRQDPGQGLRLIYYSQIVNDFQKGDIAEGYSVSREKKESFPLTVTSAQKNPTAFYLCASSIGGPQHFGDGTRLSIL.

This clone was recorded once. The chain uses TRBV6-2 or TRBV6-3 and TRBJ2-1, with 9 bases fitting TRBD1. The germline V gene has CDR1 MNHEY and CDR2 SVGEGT. After removal of 5 bases from V and 9 bases from J, the junction contained 5 bases not matched to a gene. The CDR3 consists of 13 residues. CDR3 amino acids: CASSDYRGREQFF. CDR3 coding DNA: TGTGCCAGCAGTGATTACAGGGGGCGTGAGCAGTTCTTC.

This clone is a singleton in its sample. The chain employs TRBV5-5 and TRBJ1-2, with a possible D match to TRBD1 (5 bases). V was cut by 6 bases and J by 4 bases, with 16 bases left in between. The CDR3 is 14 residues long. CDR1 is SGHKS, CDR2 YYEKEE, per germline (reference sequence). CDR3 bases: TGTGCCAGCACCTCGCGGCAGGGTGGCTATGGCTACACCTTC. Translated, it gives CASTSRQGGYGYTF.